Listed here is a single T cell receptor beta chain. Its antigen is not known. The data originate from a study of T cell responses to AZD1222 COVID-19 vaccine. TCRdb's table, derived via immunoSEQ multiplex PCR, lists solely in-frame clones and lacks some. The table lists about 130,000 clones, around 89% of them singletons. There are 16 residues in the CDR3. Germline V gene sequence: CDR1 MNHEY, CDR2 SVGEGT. V was shortened by 3 bases and J by 4 bases, with 16 bases between the two germline ends. Overall study results and limits: When two AZD1222 doses had been given, Spike-specific TCR breadth and depth rose. Repertoire sampling was restricted to post-peak T cell response timepoints. Variant regions that are unmutated are reportedly the target of nearly half of spike-specific TCRs.

The V and J genes are TRBV6-2 or TRBV6-3 and TRBJ1-5; maybe TRBD1 (5 bases). The sequencing here drew on peripheral blood, taken on day 0 of AZD1222 vaccination. The sequence came from an adult in good health. In DNA, the CDR3 is TGTGCCAGCAGTTATCTCGGCGGGGCGGGTAATCAGCCCCAGCATTTT. It encodes CASSYLGGAGNQPQHF.